This T cell receptor (beta chain) originates from a study of neurological immune-mediated disorders. Study-wide background: Relapsing-remitting disease was seen in about 90% of the roughly 34 multiple sclerosis patients, and secondary progressive disease was seen in 3. The study's findings and limits: Grouping of repertoires by phylogeny put those of 18 of 34 multiple sclerosis patients into a single related-CDR3 cluster, a possible signature.

Judged by abundance, this clonotype is medium-sized. Antigen unknown. The authors produced cDNA by 5'RACE using 10-nucleotide random UMIs. A single run covered 15-18 subjects with over 170 million TCR-beta sequences. TCRdb re-called the 5' RACE reads through MiXCR, storing one row per CDR3 protein. The data show around 28,000 distinct CDR3 sequences, 2% to 2.5% seen once. The V end lost 1 base, the J end lost 0 bases, and 7 bases lay between the germline ends. Germline CDR1 and CDR2: SGHTA and FQGNSA. CDR3 size: 16 residues. The receptor was isolated from a woman in her forties or fifties with multiple sclerosis. The chain has TRBV7-2 and TRBJ2-6; D unresolved. The sample taken for sequencing was PBMCs. CDR3 DNA: TGTGCCAGCAGCTTAGATCCAAGCTCTGGGGCCAACGTCCTGACTTTC. It specifies CASSLDPSSGANVLTF.